This T cell receptor (beta chain) was recovered during a study of blood T cell repertoires in COVID-19. Study summary: Sites across the United States, Italy and Spain contributed samples from acute and convalescent COVID-19. PBMCs, B-cell-depleted T cells, or T cells provided the cDNA or gDNA that made up the material.

This clone was found a few times. The V end was cut by 4 bases, the J end by 6 bases, with 21 bases between. Germline CDR1 reads LNHDA; CDR2 reads SQIVND (reference sequence). This CDR3 is built from 17 residues. In the original processing: Amplification from reference gene primers served as the basis for estimated nucleated cell counts. Some clones are missing from TCRdb's copy, which holds only in-frame ones; the method was immunoSEQ multiplex PCR. That table gives V, J and clone size, and the DNA gave D and trimming. Of fewer than 250,000 clones in the sample, about 86% were seen once. The chain links TRBV19 to TRBJ2-2, with TRBD2 as a possible D gene (6 bases). Sequences were obtained from peripheral blood. The origin of this receptor is a man between 50 and 59 years old with active or convalescent COVID-19. CDR3 protein: CASSTTWDLGTPGELFF. In nucleotides, the CDR3 is TGTGCCAGTAGTACCACTTGGGACTTGGGTACTCCCGGGGAGCTGTTTTTT.